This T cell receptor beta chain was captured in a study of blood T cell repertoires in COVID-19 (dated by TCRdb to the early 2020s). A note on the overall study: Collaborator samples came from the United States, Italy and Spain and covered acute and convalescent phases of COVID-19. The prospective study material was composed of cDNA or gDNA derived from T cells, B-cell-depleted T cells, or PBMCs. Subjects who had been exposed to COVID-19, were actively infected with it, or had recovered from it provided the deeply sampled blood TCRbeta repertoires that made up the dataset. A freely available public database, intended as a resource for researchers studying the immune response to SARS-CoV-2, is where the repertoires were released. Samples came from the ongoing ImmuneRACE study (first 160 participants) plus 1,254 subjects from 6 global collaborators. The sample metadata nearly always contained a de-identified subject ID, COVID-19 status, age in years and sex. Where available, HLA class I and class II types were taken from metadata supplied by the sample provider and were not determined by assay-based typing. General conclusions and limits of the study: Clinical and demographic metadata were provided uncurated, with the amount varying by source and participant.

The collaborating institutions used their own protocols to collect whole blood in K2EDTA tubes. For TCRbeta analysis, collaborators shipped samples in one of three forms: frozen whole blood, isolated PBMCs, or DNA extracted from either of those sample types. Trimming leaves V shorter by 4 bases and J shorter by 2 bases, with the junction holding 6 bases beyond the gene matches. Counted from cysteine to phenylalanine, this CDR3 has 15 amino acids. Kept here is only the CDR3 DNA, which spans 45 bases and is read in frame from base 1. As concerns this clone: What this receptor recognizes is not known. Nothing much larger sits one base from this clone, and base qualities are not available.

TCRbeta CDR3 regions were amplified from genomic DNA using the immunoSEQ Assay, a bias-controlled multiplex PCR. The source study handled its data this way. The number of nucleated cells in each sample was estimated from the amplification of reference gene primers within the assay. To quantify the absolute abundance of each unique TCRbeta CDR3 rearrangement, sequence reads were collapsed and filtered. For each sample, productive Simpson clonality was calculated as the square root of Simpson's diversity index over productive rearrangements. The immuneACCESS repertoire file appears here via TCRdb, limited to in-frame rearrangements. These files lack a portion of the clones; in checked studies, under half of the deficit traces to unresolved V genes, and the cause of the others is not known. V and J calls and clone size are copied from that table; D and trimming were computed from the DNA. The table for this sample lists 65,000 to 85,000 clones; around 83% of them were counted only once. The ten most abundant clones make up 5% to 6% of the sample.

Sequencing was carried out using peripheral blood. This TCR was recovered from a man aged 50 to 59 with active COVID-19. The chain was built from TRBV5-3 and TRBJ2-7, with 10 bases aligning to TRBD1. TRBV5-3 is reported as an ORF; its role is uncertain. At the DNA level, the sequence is TGTGCCAGAAGCCGGGACAGGGGCCTTCCCTACGAGCAGTACTTC. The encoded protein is CARSRDRGLPYEQYF.